This entry concerns a single T cell receptor beta chain. These data belong to a study of blood T cell repertoires in COVID-19. This CDR3 has 11 residues. Germline V gene data show CDR1 as MNHEY and CDR2 as SMNVEV (reference sequence). The V and J ends lost 11 bases and 2 bases respectively, with 10 bases between them. Method: immunoSEQ multiplex PCR; TCRdb's copy keeps in-frame clones and lacks some. In the table there are 250,000 or so clones, approximately 85% of which are singletons. The study drew participants aged about 18 to 89 years from around 24 US areas. Donors were grouped by their self-reported clinical history.

This receptor was obtained from a woman aged 50 to 60 who had recovered from COVID-19. The sample was PBMCs or T cells enriched from blood (not recorded which). This chain links TRBV27 with TRBJ2-7, with D possibly TRBD2 on 5 matching bases. CDR3 bases: TGTGCCCTTAGGGAGACCTACGAGCAGTACTTC. Amino acid sequence: CALRETYEQYF.